The 5 T cell receptor beta chains below all came from one sample that was sequenced in a study of T cell responses to AZD1222 COVID-19 vaccine. Libraries were prepared by immunoSEQ multiplex PCR; TCRdb keeps only in-frame clonotypes and omits some of them. The profile shows under 300,000 clones, 85% to 95% of them singletons. Sequenced material: peripheral blood, taken on day 0 of AZD1222 vaccination. Every receptor here comes from an adult in good health.

V usage is TRBV4-1 and J usage is TRBJ1-5; D possibly corresponds to TRBD1 (5 bases). V was clipped by 0 bases and J by 0 bases, with 9 bases between them. The germline V gene has CDR1 MGHRA and CDR2 YSYEKL. There are 16 residues in the CDR3. CDR3 sequence: CASSQEVTVSNQPQHF. DNA for the CDR3: TGCGCCAGCAGCCAAGAAGTGACAGTTAGCAATCAGCCCCAGCATTTT.

This sequence joins TRBV2 and TRBJ2-2, with TRBD1 identical over 8 bases. CDR1 is SNHLY and CDR2 is FYNNEI in the germline V gene. The CDR3 sequence is 15 residues long. Trimming removed 4 bases from V and 2 bases from J; junction bases left unmatched: 3. CDR3 protein: CASSGQGSNTGELFF. In DNA, the CDR3 is TGTGCCAGCAGTGGACAGGGGAGTAACACCGGGGAGCTGTTTTTT.

This clone has only one observation. The rearrangement uses TRBV6-2 or TRBV6-3 and TRBJ1-5; 7 bases line up with TRBD1. J gave up 6 bases and V 5 bases, and 4 bases lay outside the gene matches. CDR1 MNHEY and CDR2 SVGEGT come from the germline V gene. CDR3 length: 13 amino acids. CDR3 sequence reads: CASSDREGQPQHF. CDR3 DNA sequence: TGTGCCAGCAGTGACAGGGAGGGTCAGCCCCAGCATTTT.

CDR3 coding DNA: TGCGCCAGCAGCTTGGAGGCCTCTGGGGCCAACGTCCTGACTTTC. Its translation is CASSLEASGANVLTF. The chain employs TRBV5-1 and TRBJ2-6; D unresolved. CDR3 size: 15 residues. CDR1 is SGHRS and CDR2 is YFSETQ in the germline V gene. The V gene lost 0 bases and the J gene lost 0 bases, with 4 bases spanning the gap.

This clone was seen just once. V and J are TRBV7-9 and TRBJ2-7; no definite D call. Germline V gene sequence: CDR1 SEHNR, CDR2 FQNEAQ (reference sequence). This CDR3 has 15 residues. V was cut by 5 bases and J by 4 bases, with 18 bases left in between. CDR3 sequence reads: CASSRTAVALYEQYF. The CDR3, as DNA: TGTGCCAGCAGCCGTACTGCGGTAGCTCTTTACGAGCAGTACTTC.